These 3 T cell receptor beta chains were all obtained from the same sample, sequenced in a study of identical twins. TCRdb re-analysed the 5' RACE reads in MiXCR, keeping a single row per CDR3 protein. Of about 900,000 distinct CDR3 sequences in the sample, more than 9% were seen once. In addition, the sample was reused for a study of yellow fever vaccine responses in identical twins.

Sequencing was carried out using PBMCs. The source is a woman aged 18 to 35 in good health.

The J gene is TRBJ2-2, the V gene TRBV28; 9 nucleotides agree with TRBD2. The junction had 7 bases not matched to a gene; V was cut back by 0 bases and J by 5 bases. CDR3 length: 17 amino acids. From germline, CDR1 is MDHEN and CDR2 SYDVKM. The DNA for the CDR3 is TGTGCCAGCAGTTTATGGGCTAGCGGGGTCTCAACCGGGGAGCTGTTTTTT. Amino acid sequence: CASSLWASGVSTGELFF.

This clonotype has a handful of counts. CDR3 in amino acids: CASNGAGQNQPQHF. The CDR3 DNA reads as TGTGCCAGTAACGGGGCAGGGCAAAATCAGCCCCAGCATTTT. The gene calls are TRBV19 and TRBJ1-5, with D perhaps matching TRBD1 (5 bases). CDR3 length: 14 residues. V was cut by 7 bases and J by 4 bases, with 14 bases left in between. Germline CDR1 LNHDA, CDR2 SQIVND (reference sequence).

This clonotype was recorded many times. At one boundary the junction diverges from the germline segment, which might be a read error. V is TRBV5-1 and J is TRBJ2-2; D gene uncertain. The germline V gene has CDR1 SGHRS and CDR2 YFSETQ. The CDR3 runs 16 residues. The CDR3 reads CASSLGRTANTGELFF. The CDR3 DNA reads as TGTGCCAGCAGTTTAGGTCGGACGGCAAACACCGGGGAGCTGTTTTTT.